The text below deals with one T cell receptor (beta chain). Its target is unknown. This specimen comes from a study of shared clonotypes between healthy human individuals. Sequenced by immunoSEQ multiplex PCR; TCRdb stores in-frame clones only, minus some. The sample lists 2,100,000 or so clones, 90% to 97% occurring once. The V gene lost 2 bases and the J gene lost 2 bases, with 8 bases spanning the gap. The CDR3 runs 14 residues. Per the germline V gene, CDR1 is SGHTA and CDR2 is FQGNSA. Study-wide findings and caveats: A generally larger estimated richness was seen in naive subsets than in memory subsets. A handful of donors shared around 5.1% of their naive CD4 clonotypes.

Donors were healthy HIV-negative adults without recent acute infections or vaccinations. A split of CD4+ cells into CD45RA+ naive and CD45RA-negative memory subsets was performed. Source material: naive CD4+ T cells sorted from blood. Subset indicated: CD45RA+ positively selected. The V call is TRBV7-2, the J call TRBJ2-3; D not certain. The sequence was obtained from a man aged 18 to 30 in good health. CDR3 loop: CASSLRTDTDTQYF. Here the CDR3 DNA reads TGTGCCAGCAGCTTAAGGACGGACACAGATACGCAGTATTTT.